The rows below give T cell receptor beta chains drawn from one sample of a study of shared clonotypes between healthy human individuals. Generated by immunoSEQ multiplex PCR, the TCRdb table keeps only in-frame clones and is missing some. The data show about 1 million clones, with roughly 70% seen just once and around 1.5% held by the top ten. Sequenced: memory CD4+ T cells sorted from blood. The receptors originated from a man aged 18 to 29 in good health. The CDR3 runs from the conserved cysteine through the conserved F or W. The D gene is left open where the match is weak. The size of a clone is reported for some rows only, either as once, few or many, or as a class for expanded clones.

CDR3aa: CASSLGLANTGELFF
CDR3nt: TGTGCCAGCAGCTTAGGGCTAGCGAACACCGGGGAGCTGTTTTTT
d_gene: NA
v_gene: TRBV7-9
abundance: NA
j_gene: TRBJ2-2

CDR3aa: CASSSSDRNYEQYF
CDR3nt: TGTGCCAGCAGTTCGTCCGACAGGAACTACGAGCAGTACTTC
d_gene: NA
v_gene: TRBV27
abundance: NA
j_gene: TRBJ2-7

CDR3aa: CASSSGGLSSYNEQFF
CDR3nt: TGTGCCAGCAGCTCCGGGGGCCTTAGCTCCTACAATGAGCAGTTCTTC
d_gene: NA
v_gene: TRBV7-2
abundance: few
j_gene: TRBJ2-1

CDR3aa: CASIRQGINTEAFF
CDR3nt: TGTGCCAGTATTCGCCAGGGCATAAACACTGAAGCTTTCTTT
d_gene: NA
v_gene: TRBV19
abundance: NA
j_gene: TRBJ1-1

CDR3aa: CASSFRRSTDTQYF
CDR3nt: TGTGCCAGCAGCTTCAGGCGGAGCACAGATACGCAGTATTTT
d_gene: NA
v_gene: TRBV7-8
abundance: NA
j_gene: TRBJ2-3

CDR3aa: CAISEDNEQFF
CDR3nt: TGTGCCATCAGTGAGGACAATGAGCAGTTCTTC
d_gene: NA
v_gene: TRBV10-3
abundance: NA
j_gene: TRBJ2-1

CDR3aa: CASSMLEGIEKLFF
CDR3nt: TGTGCCAGTAGTATGCTTGAGGGGATAGAAAAACTGTTTTTT
d_gene: NA
v_gene: TRBV19
abundance: NA
j_gene: TRBJ1-4

CDR3aa: CASNGGDSYGYTF
CDR3nt: TGTGCCAGCAACGGGGGGGATAGCTATGGCTACACCTTC
d_gene: NA
v_gene: TRBV6-4
abundance: NA
j_gene: TRBJ1-2

CDR3aa: CASGSGTSGRGNIQYF
CDR3nt: TGTGCTAGTGGCTCTGGGACTAGCGGGAGAGGAAACATTCAGTACTTC
d_gene: TRBD2
v_gene: TRBV12-5
abundance: NA
j_gene: TRBJ2-4

CDR3aa: CSVGVGLGGYTF
CDR3nt: TGCAGCGTTGGAGTAGGGCTGGGCGGCTACACCTTC
d_gene: NA
v_gene: TRBV29-1
abundance: NA
j_gene: TRBJ1-2